A single sample gave rise to the 14 T cell receptor beta chains below, sequenced in a study of blood T cell repertoires in COVID-19. The table came from immunoSEQ multiplex PCR; TCRdb's copy has only in-frame clones and leaves some out. Of some 97,000 clones in the sample, about 86% were seen once. The sample was peripheral blood. All receptors derive from a human donor in a cohort sampled during active COVID-19.

J is TRBJ1-6 and V is TRBV2; unclear D gene. The CDR3 sequence is 18 residues long. V was shortened by 3 bases and J by 0 bases, with 15 bases between the two germline ends. CDR1 SNHLY and CDR2 FYNNEI come from the germline V gene. The CDR3, as DNA: TGTGCCAGCAGTGACCGCTCGGGGAGCGGCTCCTATAATTCACCCCTCCACTTT. It is translated as CASSDRSGSGSYNSPLHF.

The chain combines TRBV2 with TRBJ2-7; the D gene is possibly TRBD2 (5 bases). Trimming stripped 2 bases from V and 5 bases from J, with 10 bases between. The CDR3 loop spans 13 amino acids. In germline, CDR1 is SNHLY, CDR2 FYNNEI. This chain's CDR3 is CASSERGLNEQYF. The CDR3 nucleotides read TGTGCCAGCAGTGAACGGGGTCTGAACGAGCAGTACTTC.

V usage is TRBV19 and J usage is TRBJ1-2; TRBD1 matches at 7 bases. V lost 5 bases, J lost 3 bases, and 6 bases stayed unmatched. Per the germline V gene, CDR1 is LNHDA and CDR2 is SQIVND (reference sequence). This CDR3 comprises 14 residues. CDR3 region: CASSETGTDYGYTF. The CDR3 bases are TGTGCCAGTAGTGAAACCGGGACAGACTATGGCTACACCTTC.

This clone has a handful of counts. The rearrangement uses TRBV11-2 and TRBJ2-3; D remains ambiguous. V lost 1 base to trimming and J lost 3 bases, with 11 bases between them. CDR1 and CDR2 (germline): SGHAT, FQNNGV. This CDR3 is 15 amino acids long. CDR3 DNA sequence: TGTGCCAGCAGCTTAGTGGATGGGCGTACAGATACGCAGTATTTT. This gives the protein CASSLVDGRTDTQYF.

The V call is TRBV19, the J call TRBJ2-7, with 13 positions matching TRBD2. This CDR3 spans 17 amino acids. V shed 6 bases, J shed 2 bases, and the junction held 10 bases outside the gene matches. CDR1 and CDR2 from the germline V gene are LNHDA and SQIVND (reference sequence). CDR3 loop: CASSQGAGTSGAYEQYF. The CDR3 DNA sequence: TGTGCCAGTAGCCAGGGTGCCGGGACTAGCGGGGCCTACGAGCAGTACTTC.

This chain links TRBV28 with TRBJ2-7; 10 bases are a match to TRBD2. CDR1 is MDHEN, CDR2 SYDVKM, per germline. The CDR3 runs to 17 residues. V lost 2 bases and J lost 4; bases outside the gene matches: 11. This CDR3 is CASSLVPLAGVTYEQYF. The CDR3 DNA is TGTGCCAGCAGTTTAGTCCCTCTAGCGGGAGTAACGTACGAGCAGTACTTC.

CDR3: CASSLDGGAGTYEQYF. CDR3 sequence (DNA): TGTGCCAGCAGCTTAGATGGGGGGGCAGGGACTTACGAGCAGTACTTC. The chain has TRBV11-2 and TRBJ2-7, with D perhaps TRBD2 (7 bases). Germline CDR1 and CDR2: SGHAT and FQNNGV. This CDR3 has 16 residues. V was cut by 0 bases and J by 4 bases, with 16 bases left in between.

The genes are TRBV7-2 and TRBJ1-4, with D perhaps matching TRBD1 (5 bases). Germline CDR1 and CDR2: SGHTA and FQGNSA. The CDR3 is 16 residues long. The V end was cut by 5 bases, the J end by 0 bases, with 13 bases between. The CDR3 protein is CASSGGGPSTNEKLFF. The CDR3 nucleotides are TGTGCCAGCAGCGGGGGAGGCCCCTCAACTAATGAAAAACTGTTTTTT.

This clone was seen only a few times. The J gene is TRBJ2-7, the V gene TRBV27; 10 bases agree with TRBD2. With V trimmed by 2 bases and J by 5 bases, 6 bases remained unmatched. This CDR3 has 15 amino acids. Germline lookup yields CDR1 MNHEY and CDR2 SMNVEV (reference sequence). As DNA, the CDR3 is TGTGCCAGCAGTTTAGAGCTAGCGGGAGTCAACGAGCAGTACTTC. Its translation: CASSLELAGVNEQYF.

The chain links TRBV7-9 to TRBJ1-4; D is perhaps TRBD1 (5 bases). Germline V gene lookup returns CDR1 SEHNR and CDR2 FQNEAQ (reference sequence). This CDR3 is 16 amino acids long. V was shortened by 2 bases and J by 6 bases, with 16 bases between the two germline ends. CDR3 DNA: TGTGCCAGCAGCTTACTTACGGGACTGTCTGATGAAAAACTGTTTTTT. Its protein product is CASSLLTGLSDEKLFF.

The chain has TRBV11-2 and TRBJ2-2, with TRBD1 identical over 8 bases. With V trimmed by 4 bases and J by 8 bases, 3 bases remained unmatched. This CDR3 comprises 13 residues. CDR1 is SGHAT and CDR2 is FQNNGV in the germline V gene. The CDR3 protein is CASSSDRVGELFF. CDR3 DNA sequence: TGTGCCAGCAGCTCGGACAGGGTAGGGGAGCTGTTTTTT. Using reference TRBV11-2 and TRBJ2-2 for the parts outside the CDR3, the full variable domain is EAGVAQSPRYKIIEKRQSVAFWCNPISGHATLYWYQQILGQGPKLLIQFQNNGVVDDSQLPKDRFSAERLKGVDSTLKIQPAKLEDSAVYLCASSSDRVGELFFGEGSRLTVL.

V gene TRBV19 combines with J gene TRBJ2-7; D is unclear. Germline-derived CDR1 and CDR2 are LNHDA and SQIVND (reference sequence). V was clipped by 10 bases and J by 2 bases, with 18 bases between them. CDR3 length: 14 residues. The CDR3 coding sequence is TGTGCCACCAAGACTGCGACCATACCCTACGAGCAGTACTTC. Its protein product is CATKTATIPYEQYF.

This clone was seen a single time. The chain carries TRBV18 and TRBJ1-2; 8 bases line up with TRBD1. The CDR3 is made up of 14 amino acids. CDR1 is KGHSH and CDR2 is LQKENI in the germline V gene. The V and J ends lost 2 bases and 4 bases, in that order; junction bases with no gene match: 3. The CDR3 is CASSPGTGPYGYTF. For the CDR3, the DNA is TGTGCCAGCTCACCAGGGACAGGCCCCTATGGCTACACCTTC.

This chain connects TRBV6-2 or TRBV6-3 to TRBJ2-5, with 14 bases identical to TRBD2. The germline CDR1 and CDR2 sequences are MNHEY and SVGEGT. The junction had 7 bases not matched to a gene; V was cut back by 5 bases and J by 5 bases. The CDR3 runs 16 residues. In DNA, the CDR3 is TGTGCCAGCAGTGGATGGACTAGCGGGAGGACTGAGACCCAGTACTTC. This codes for CASSGWTSGRTETQYF.